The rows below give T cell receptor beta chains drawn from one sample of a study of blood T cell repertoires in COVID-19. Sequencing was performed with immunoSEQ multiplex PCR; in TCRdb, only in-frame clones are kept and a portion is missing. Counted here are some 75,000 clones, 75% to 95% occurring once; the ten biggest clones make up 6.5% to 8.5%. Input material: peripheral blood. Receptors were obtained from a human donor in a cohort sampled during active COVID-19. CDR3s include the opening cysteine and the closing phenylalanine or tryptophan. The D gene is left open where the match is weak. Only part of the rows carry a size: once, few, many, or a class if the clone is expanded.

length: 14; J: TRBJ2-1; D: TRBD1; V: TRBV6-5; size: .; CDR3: CASSYSQGANEQFF; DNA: TGTGCCAGCAGTTACTCGCAGGGGGCAAATGAGCAGTTCTTC
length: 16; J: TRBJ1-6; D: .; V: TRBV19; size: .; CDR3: CASSAQERSYNSPLHF; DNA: TGTGCCAGTAGTGCGCAGGAAAGGTCCTATAATTCACCCCTCCACTTT
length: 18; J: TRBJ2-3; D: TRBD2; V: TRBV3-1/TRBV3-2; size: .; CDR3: CASSQAGTSGGAGDTQYF; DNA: TGTGCCAGCAGCCAAGCCGGGACTAGCGGGGGGGCTGGAGATACGCAGTATTTT
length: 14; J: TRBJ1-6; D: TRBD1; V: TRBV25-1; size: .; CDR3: CASSWDRDNSPLHF; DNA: TGTGCCAGCAGTTGGGACAGAGATAATTCACCCCTCCACTTT
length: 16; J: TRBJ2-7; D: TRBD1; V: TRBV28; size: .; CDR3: CASRPTTGPGSYEQYF; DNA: TGTGCCAGCAGGCCAACGACAGGGCCCGGATCCTACGAGCAGTACTTC
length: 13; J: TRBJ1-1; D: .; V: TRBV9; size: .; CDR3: CASSVGADTEAFF; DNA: TGTGCCAGCAGCGTAGGGGCCGACACTGAAGCTTTCTTT
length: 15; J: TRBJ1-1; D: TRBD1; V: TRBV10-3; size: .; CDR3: CAISESPDRGGKAFF; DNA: TGTGCCATCAGTGAGTCGCCGGACAGGGGAGGAAAAGCTTTCTTT
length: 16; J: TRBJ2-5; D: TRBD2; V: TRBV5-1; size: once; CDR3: CASSPGLAGTQETQYF; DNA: TGCGCCAGCAGCCCGGGACTAGCGGGGACACAAGAGACCCAGTACTTC
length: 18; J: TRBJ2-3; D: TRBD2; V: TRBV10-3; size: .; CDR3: CAISDSPTSGGSTDTQYF; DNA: TGTGCCATCAGTGATTCCCCGACTAGCGGGGGATCCACAGATACGCAGTATTTT
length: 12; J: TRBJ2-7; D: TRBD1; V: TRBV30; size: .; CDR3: CAWKQGAYEQYF; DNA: TGTGCCTGGAAGCAGGGGGCGTACGAGCAGTACTTC
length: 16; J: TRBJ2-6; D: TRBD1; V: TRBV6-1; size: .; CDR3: CASSEGRGQGANVLTF; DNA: TGTGCCAGCAGTGAGGGCAGGGGGCAAGGGGCCAACGTCCTGACTTTC
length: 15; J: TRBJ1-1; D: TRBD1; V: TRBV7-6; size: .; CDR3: CASSEGQGASDEAFF; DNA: TGTGCCAGCAGCGAAGGACAGGGGGCGTCCGATGAAGCTTTCTTT
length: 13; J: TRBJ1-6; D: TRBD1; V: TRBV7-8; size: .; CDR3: CASSLAETGGLHF; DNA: TGTGCCAGCAGCTTAGCGGAGACAGGGGGGCTCCACTTT
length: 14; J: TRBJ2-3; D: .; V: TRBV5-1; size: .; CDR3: CASSSGGPPDTQYF; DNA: TGCGCCAGCAGCTCCGGGGGGCCCCCAGATACGCAGTATTTT
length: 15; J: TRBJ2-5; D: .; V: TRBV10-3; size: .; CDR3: CAISESPSSQETQYF; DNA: TGTGCCATCAGTGAGTCCCCTAGCAGCCAAGAGACCCAGTACTTC
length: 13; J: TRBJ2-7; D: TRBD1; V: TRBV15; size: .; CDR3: CATSRDSTYEQYF; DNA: TGTGCCACCAGTCGGGACAGCACCTACGAGCAGTACTTC
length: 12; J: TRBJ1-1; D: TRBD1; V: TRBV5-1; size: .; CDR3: CASSSTGNEAFF; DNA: TGCGCCAGCAGCTCGACAGGGAATGAAGCTTTCTTT
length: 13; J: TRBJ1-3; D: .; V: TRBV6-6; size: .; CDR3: CATTTGSGNTIYF; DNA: TGTGCCACTACAACAGGGTCTGGAAACACCATATATTTT
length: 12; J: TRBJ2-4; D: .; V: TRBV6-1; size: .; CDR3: CASSDMSDIQYF; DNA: TGTGCCAGCAGTGACATGAGCGACATTCAGTACTTC
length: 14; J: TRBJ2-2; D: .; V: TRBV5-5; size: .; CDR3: CASSLKTDTGELFF; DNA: TGTGCCAGCAGCTTGAAAACTGACACCGGGGAGCTGTTTTTT
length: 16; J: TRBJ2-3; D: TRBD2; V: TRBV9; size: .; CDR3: CASSVGVSGASDTQYF; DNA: TGTGCCAGCAGCGTAGGGGTTAGCGGGGCCTCAGATACGCAGTATTTT
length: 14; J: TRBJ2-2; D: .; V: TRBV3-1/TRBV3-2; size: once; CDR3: CASSQGDAGRELFF; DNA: TGTGCCAGCAGCCAAGGTGACGCAGGGCGGGAGCTGTTTTTT
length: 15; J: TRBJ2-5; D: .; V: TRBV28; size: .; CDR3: CASRAPTGGQETQYF; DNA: TGTGCCAGCAGAGCCCCCACCGGGGGCCAAGAGACCCAGTACTTC
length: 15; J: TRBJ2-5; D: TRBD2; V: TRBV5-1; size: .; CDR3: CASSFGTSGGETQYF; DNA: TGCGCCAGCAGCTTTGGGACTAGCGGAGGAGAGACCCAGTACTTC
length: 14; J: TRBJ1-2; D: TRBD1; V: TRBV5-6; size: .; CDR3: CVSSRDRRAYGYTF; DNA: TGTGTCAGCAGTCGGGACAGGAGAGCCTATGGCTACACCTTC
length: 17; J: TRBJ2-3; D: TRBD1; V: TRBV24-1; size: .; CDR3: CATSESGTGWYTDTQYF; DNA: TGTGCCACCAGTGAATCCGGGACAGGGTGGTACACAGATACGCAGTATTTT
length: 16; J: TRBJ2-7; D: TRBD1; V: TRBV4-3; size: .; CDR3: CASSQGAGQGGYEQYF; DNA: TGCGCCAGCAGCCAAGGCGCGGGACAGGGCGGTTACGAGCAGTACTTC
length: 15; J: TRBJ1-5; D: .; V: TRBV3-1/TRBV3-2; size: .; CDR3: CASSLVGGGNQPQHF; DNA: TGTGCCAGCAGCCTCGTAGGAGGTGGCAATCAGCCCCAGCATTTT
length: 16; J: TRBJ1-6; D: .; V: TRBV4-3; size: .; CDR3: CASSQVDSSYNSPLHF; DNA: TGCGCCAGCAGCCAGGTCGATAGCTCCTATAATTCACCCCTCCACTTT
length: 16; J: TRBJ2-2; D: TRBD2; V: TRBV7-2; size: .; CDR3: CASSFLAGGNTGELFF; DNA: TGTGCCAGCAGCTTCCTAGCGGGGGGGAACACCGGGGAGCTGTTTTTT
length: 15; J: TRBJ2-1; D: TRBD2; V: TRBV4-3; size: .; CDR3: CASSHQRGGYNEQFF; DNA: TGCGCCAGCAGCCATCAGCGGGGGGGTTACAATGAGCAGTTCTTC
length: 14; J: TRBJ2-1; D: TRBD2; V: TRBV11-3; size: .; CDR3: CASSLRGVSNEQFF; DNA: TGTGCCAGCAGCCTACGGGGGGTCTCAAATGAGCAGTTCTTC
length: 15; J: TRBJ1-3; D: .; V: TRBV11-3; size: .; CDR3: CASSLGAASGNTIYF; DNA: TGTGCCAGCAGCTTAGGGGCAGCCTCTGGAAACACCATATATTTT
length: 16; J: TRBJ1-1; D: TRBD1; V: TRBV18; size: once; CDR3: CASSLQQGGLDTEAFF; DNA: TGTGCCAGCTCACTCCAACAGGGGGGGTTAGACACTGAAGCTTTCTTT
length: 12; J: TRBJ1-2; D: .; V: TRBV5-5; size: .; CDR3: CASSHPEGGYTF; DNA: TGTGCCAGCAGCCACCCTGAGGGTGGCTACACCTTC
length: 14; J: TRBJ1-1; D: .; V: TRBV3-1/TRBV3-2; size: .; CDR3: CASSQAQGKTEAFF; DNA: TGTGCCAGCAGCCAGGCCCAGGGAAAGACTGAAGCTTTCTTT
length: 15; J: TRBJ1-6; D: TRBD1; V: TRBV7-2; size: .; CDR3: CASSSGDRANSPLHF; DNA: TGTGCCAGCAGCTCGGGGGACAGGGCTAATTCACCCCTCCACTTT
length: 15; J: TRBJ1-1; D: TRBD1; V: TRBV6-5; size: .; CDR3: CASSKQGALNTEAFF; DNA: TGTGCCAGCAGTAAACAGGGGGCTCTGAACACTGAAGCTTTCTTT
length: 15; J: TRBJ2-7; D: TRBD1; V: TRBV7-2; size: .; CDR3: CASSGGQGAPYEQYF; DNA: TGTGCCAGCAGCGGGGGACAGGGGGCGCCCTACGAGCAGTACTTC
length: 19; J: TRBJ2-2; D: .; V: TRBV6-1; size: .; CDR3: CASSEEAGFWYGKTGELFF; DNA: TGTGCCAGCAGTGAAGAAGCAGGGTTTTGGTATGGTAAAACCGGGGAGCTGTTTTTT
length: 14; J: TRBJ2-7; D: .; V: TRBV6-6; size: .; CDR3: CASSQETGSYEQYF; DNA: TGTGCCAGCAGCCAAGAGACAGGTTCTTACGAGCAGTACTTC
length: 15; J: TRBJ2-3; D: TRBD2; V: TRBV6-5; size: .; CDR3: CASNLLAGLTDTQYF; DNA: TGTGCCAGCAATCTACTAGCGGGGCTCACAGATACGCAGTATTTT
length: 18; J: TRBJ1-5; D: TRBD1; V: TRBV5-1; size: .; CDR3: CASSLVSGGPYSNQPQHF; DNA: TGCGCCAGCAGCTTGGTTTCAGGGGGCCCTTATAGCAATCAGCCCCAGCATTTT
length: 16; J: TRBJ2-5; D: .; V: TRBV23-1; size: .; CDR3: CASSHTGRRNQETQYF; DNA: TGCGCCAGCAGTCATACAGGGCGAAGAAACCAAGAGACCCAGTACTTC
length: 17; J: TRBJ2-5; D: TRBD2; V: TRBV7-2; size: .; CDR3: CASSWGTSGGLLETQYF; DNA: TGTGCCAGCAGCTGGGGGACTAGCGGGGGCCTCTTAGAGACCCAGTACTTC
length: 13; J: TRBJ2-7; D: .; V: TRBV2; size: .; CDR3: CASSSGLASEQYF; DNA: TGTGCCAGCAGTAGCGGGCTAGCCTCCGAGCAGTACTTC
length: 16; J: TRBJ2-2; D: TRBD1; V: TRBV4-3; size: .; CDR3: CASSQDRWQGVGELFF; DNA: TGCGCCAGCAGCCAAGATCGTTGGCAGGGGGTCGGGGAGCTGTTTTTT
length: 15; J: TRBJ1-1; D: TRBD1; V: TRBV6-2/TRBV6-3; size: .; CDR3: CASSTRTGLGTEAFF; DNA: TGTGCCAGCAGTACCAGGACAGGACTGGGGACTGAAGCTTTCTTT
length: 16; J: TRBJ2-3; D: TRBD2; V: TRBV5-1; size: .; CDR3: CASSPGLAGLSDTQYF; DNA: TGCGCCAGCAGCCCCGGACTAGCGGGGTTATCAGATACGCAGTATTTT
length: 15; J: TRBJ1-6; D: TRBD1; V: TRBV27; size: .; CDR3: CASSLRTGGISPLHF; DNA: TGTGCCAGCAGTCTCCGGACAGGGGGCATTTCACCCCTCCACTTT
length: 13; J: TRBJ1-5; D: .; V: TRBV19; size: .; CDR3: CASSSFEFQPQHF; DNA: TGTGCCAGTAGTTCGTTCGAGTTTCAGCCCCAGCATTTT
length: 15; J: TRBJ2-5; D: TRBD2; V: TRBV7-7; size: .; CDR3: CASSLGELAVETQYF; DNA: TGTGCTAGCAGCTTAGGGGAACTAGCGGTCGAGACCCAGTACTTC
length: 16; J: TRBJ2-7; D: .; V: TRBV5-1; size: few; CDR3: CASSWGLANPGYEQYF; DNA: TGCGCCAGCAGCTGGGGCTTGGCAAACCCAGGGTACGAGCAGTACTTC
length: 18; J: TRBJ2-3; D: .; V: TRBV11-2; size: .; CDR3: CASSLGFGGGSSTDTQYF; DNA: TGTGCCAGCAGCTTAGGGTTCGGTGGCGGGTCTAGCACAGATACGCAGTATTTT
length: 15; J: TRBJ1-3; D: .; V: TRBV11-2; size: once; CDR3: CASSPQRYSGNTIYF; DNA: TGTGCCAGCAGCCCCCAGCGATACTCTGGAAACACCATATATTTT
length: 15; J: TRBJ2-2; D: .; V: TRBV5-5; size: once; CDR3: CASSPIPMGAGELFF; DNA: TGTGCCAGCAGCCCCATCCCCATGGGCGCCGGGGAGCTGTTTTTT